A selection of T cell receptor beta chains follows, all from one sample in a study of T cell responses to AZD1222 COVID-19 vaccine. The method was immunoSEQ multiplex PCR; TCRdb's version includes in-frame clones alone and lacks a portion of them. The sample records some 140,000 clones, about 89% being singletons. Material: peripheral blood, obtained 28 days after the second AZD1222 dose. All receptors come from an adult who received the AZD1222 COVID-19 vaccine. Both conserved end residues are part of each CDR3. A D gene is named only where the DNA matches it firmly. The size of a clone is reported for some rows only, either as once, few or many, or as a class for expanded clones.

size,length,V,D,J,CDR3,DNA
few,16,TRBV5-4,-,TRBJ2-6,CASSSYTVAGANVLTF,TGTGCCAGCAGCTCGTATACGGTGGCTGGGGCCAACGTCCTGACTTTC
once,15,TRBV7-9,-,TRBJ1-1,CASSLAGTGNTEAFF,TGTGCCAGCAGCTTAGCTGGCACAGGAAACACTGAAGCTTTCTTT
medium-sized,13,TRBV24-1,-,TRBJ2-5,CATSDGPSETQYF,TGTGCCACCAGTGACGGGCCATCAGAGACCCAGTACTTC
-,13,TRBV2,-,TRBJ1-1,CASSDEGGTEAFF,TGTGCCAGCAGTGATGAGGGCGGCACTGAAGCTTTCTTT
-,14,TRBV6-5,TRBD1,TRBJ2-7,CASTRSGQASEQYF,TGTGCCTCCACCCGGTCCGGACAGGCCTCCGAGCAGTACTTC
-,18,TRBV7-9,-,TRBJ1-4,CASSPGQATGLTNEKLFF,TGTGCCAGCAGCCCCGGTCAGGCGACGGGCTTAACTAATGAAAAACTGTTTTTT
-,16,TRBV27,TRBD1,TRBJ1-1,CASSLSPGTGNTEAFF,TGTGCCAGCAGTTTATCCCCCGGGACAGGGAACACTGAAGCTTTCTTT
-,17,TRBV15,TRBD2,TRBJ2-4,CATSRDLGGEGRNIQYF,TGTGCCACCAGCAGAGATTTGGGTGGGGAGGGCCGGAACATTCAGTACTTC
-,14,TRBV5-4,-,TRBJ2-5,CASSPEDSQETQYF,TGTGCCAGCAGCCCTGAGGACAGCCAAGAGACCCAGTACTTC
-,15,TRBV5-1,-,TRBJ2-1,CASSLVGGPYNEQFF,TGCGCCAGCAGCTTGGTGGGGGGCCCCTACAATGAGCAGTTCTTC
-,16,TRBV5-6,-,TRBJ2-5,CASSLAQGWYQETQYF,TGTGCCAGCAGCTTGGCTCAGGGTTGGTACCAAGAGACCCAGTACTTC
-,16,TRBV5-1,-,TRBJ1-1,CASSLDAASWNTEAFF,TGCGCCAGCAGCTTGGATGCAGCCTCGTGGAACACTGAAGCTTTCTTT
-,13,TRBV3-1/TRBV3-2,-,TRBJ2-1,CASSPSGWNEQFF,TGTGCCAGCAGCCCCTCCGGGTGGAATGAGCAGTTCTTC
-,16,TRBV6-5,-,TRBJ1-5,CASRLLPFEGNQPQHF,TGTGCCAGCCGTTTGTTGCCATTCGAGGGCAATCAGCCCCAGCATTTT
few,14,TRBV11-2,TRBD1,TRBJ1-2,CASSLPGQSSALAF,TGTGCCAGCAGCCTGCCGGGACAGTCCTCCGCCCTCGCCTTC
-,15,TRBV6-5,-,TRBJ1-2,CASTEGHPRAYGYTF,TGTGCCAGCACCGAGGGGCACCCCCGAGCCTATGGCTACACCTTC
-,15,TRBV7-9,-,TRBJ2-1,CASSPSQGTYNEQFF,TGTGCCAGCAGCCCCTCCCAGGGGACCTACAATGAGCAGTTCTTC
-,12,TRBV9,-,TRBJ1-1,CASSGGNTEAFF,TGTGCCAGCAGTGGGGGGAACACTGAAGCTTTCTTT
-,10,TRBV28,-,TRBJ2-3,CASSFDTQYF,TGTGCCAGCAGTTTCGATACGCAGTATTTT
-,19,TRBV27,TRBD2,TRBJ2-1,CASSLSGGRLAVTYNEQFF,TGTGCCAGCAGTTTATCTGGGGGGAGACTAGCGGTGACCTACAATGAGCAGTTCTTC
-,15,TRBV5-6,-,TRBJ1-2,CASSLGPGANYGYTF,TGTGCCAGCAGCTTGGGTCCAGGGGCTAACTATGGCTACACCTTC
-,13,TRBV6-5,-,TRBJ2-4,CASSFSPRVIQYF,TGTGCCAGCAGTTTCTCGCCCAGGGTCATTCAGTACTTC
-,15,TRBV5-5,-,TRBJ2-3,CASLQGILVLDTQYF,TGTGCCAGCCTTCAAGGCATCCTGGTATTAGATACGCAGTATTTT
-,17,TRBV6-2/TRBV6-3,-,TRBJ1-5,CASSYSRRGGGNQPQHF,TGTGCCAGCAGTTACTCGAGAAGGGGAGGGGGCAATCAGCCCCAGCATTTT
-,14,TRBV19,TRBD1,TRBJ1-2,CASSTTGGNYGYTF,TGTGCCAGTAGTACAACAGGGGGGAACTATGGCTACACCTTC
-,20,TRBV7-8,TRBD2,TRBJ2-6,CASSSLKASSGRSGANVLTF,TGTGCCAGCAGCTCCCTAAAGGCGTCTAGCGGGAGGTCTGGGGCCAACGTCCTGACTTTC
-,13,TRBV6-6,-,TRBJ1-2,CASSSRQFYGYTF,TGTGCCAGCAGCTCACGACAGTTCTATGGCTACACCTTC
-,17,TRBV7-8,-,TRBJ2-5,CASSSRAAGGTGETQYF,TGTGCCAGCAGCTCGAGGGCCGCCGGGGGCACTGGAGAGACCCAGTACTTC
many,13,TRBV12-5,-,TRBJ1-5,CASGLGENQPQHF,TGTGCTAGTGGTTTGGGGGAAAATCAGCCCCAGCATTTT
once,13,TRBV19,TRBD1,TRBJ1-6,CASGQGSGSPLHF,TGTGCCAGTGGACAGGGATCAGGATCACCCCTCCACTTT
once,14,TRBV30,-,TRBJ1-2,CAWSVGPTYYGYTF,TGTGCCTGGAGTGTAGGCCCTACCTATTATGGCTACACCTTC